This T cell receptor beta chain was identified in a study of T cell responses to AZD1222 COVID-19 vaccine. Overall study context: Pooled samples include second doses given at about 4 or 12 weeks. Notes on the study in general: There were vaccine-associated CD4 TCRs across spike, dominant at 160-218 and 743-854. The number of AZD1222 recipients seropositive at baseline was only 5 to 7. Two AZD1222 administrations were followed by greater Spike-specific TCR breadth and depth.

Germline V CDR1 and CDR2: SNHLY, FYNNEI. V gave up 4 bases and J gave up 4 bases, with 14 bases separating them. The CDR3 spans 15 residues. As to this clone: What it recognizes is unknown.

Sequencing was performed with immunoSEQ multiplex PCR; in TCRdb, only in-frame clones are kept and a portion is missing. Here the sample spans 140,000 to 150,000 clones, 90% to 95% being singletons. The TCR was taken from an adult in good health. The starting material was peripheral blood, obtained on day 0 of AZD1222 vaccination. The chain is built from TRBV2 and TRBJ1-3, with unresolved D. The chain's CDR3 is CASSVSGGGGNTIYF. The CDR3 DNA reads TGTGCCAGCAGTGTATCCGGCGGCGGAGGAAACACCATATATTTT.